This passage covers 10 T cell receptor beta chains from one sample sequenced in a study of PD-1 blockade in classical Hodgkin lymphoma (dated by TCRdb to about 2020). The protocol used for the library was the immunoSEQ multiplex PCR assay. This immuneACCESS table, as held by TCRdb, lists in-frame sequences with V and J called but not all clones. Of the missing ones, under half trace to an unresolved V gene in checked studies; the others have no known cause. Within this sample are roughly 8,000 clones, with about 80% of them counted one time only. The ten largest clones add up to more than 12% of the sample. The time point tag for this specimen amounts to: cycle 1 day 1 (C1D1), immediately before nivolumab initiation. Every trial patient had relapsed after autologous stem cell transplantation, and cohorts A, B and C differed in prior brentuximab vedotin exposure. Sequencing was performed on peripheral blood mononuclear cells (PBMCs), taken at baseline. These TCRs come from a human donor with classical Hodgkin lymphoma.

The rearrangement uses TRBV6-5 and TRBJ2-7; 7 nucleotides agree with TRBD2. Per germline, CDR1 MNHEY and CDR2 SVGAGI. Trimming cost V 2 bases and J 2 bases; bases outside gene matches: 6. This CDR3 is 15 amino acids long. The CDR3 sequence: CASSYSGDYTYEQYF. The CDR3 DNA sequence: TGTGCCAGCAGTTACAGCGGGGACTATACCTACGAGCAGTACTTC.

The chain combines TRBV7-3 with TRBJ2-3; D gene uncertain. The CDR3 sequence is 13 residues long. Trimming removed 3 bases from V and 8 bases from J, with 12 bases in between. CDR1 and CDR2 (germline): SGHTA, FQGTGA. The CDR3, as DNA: TGTGCCAGCAGCTTCGAGCCGGTGGGTACGCAGTATTTT. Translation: CASSFEPVGTQYF. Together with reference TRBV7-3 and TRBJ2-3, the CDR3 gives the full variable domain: GAGVSQTPSNKVTEKGKYVELRCDPISGHTALYWYRQSLGQGPEFLIYFQGTGAADDSGLPNDRFFAVRPEGSVSTLKIQRTERGDSAVYLCASSFEPVGTQYFGPGTRLTVL.

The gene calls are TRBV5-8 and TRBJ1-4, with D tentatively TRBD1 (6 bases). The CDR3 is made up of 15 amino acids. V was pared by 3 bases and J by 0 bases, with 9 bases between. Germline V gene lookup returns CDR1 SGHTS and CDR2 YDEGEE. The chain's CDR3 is CASSWGTTTNEKLFF. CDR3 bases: TGTGCCAGCAGCTGGGGGACAACAACTAATGAAAAACTGTTTTTT.

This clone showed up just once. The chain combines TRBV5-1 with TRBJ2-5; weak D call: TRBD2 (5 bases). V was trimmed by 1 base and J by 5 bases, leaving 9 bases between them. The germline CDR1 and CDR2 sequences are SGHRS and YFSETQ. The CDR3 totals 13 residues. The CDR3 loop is CASSLTSTETQYF. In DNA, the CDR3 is TGCGCCAGCAGCTTGACTAGTACGGAGACCCAGTACTTC.

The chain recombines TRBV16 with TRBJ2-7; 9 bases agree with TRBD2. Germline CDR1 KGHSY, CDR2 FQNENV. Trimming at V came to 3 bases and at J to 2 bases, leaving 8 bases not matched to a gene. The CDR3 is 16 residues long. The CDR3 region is CASSHSSGKGAYEQYF. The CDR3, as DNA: TGTGCCAGCAGCCACTCTAGCGGGAAGGGGGCCTACGAGCAGTACTTC.

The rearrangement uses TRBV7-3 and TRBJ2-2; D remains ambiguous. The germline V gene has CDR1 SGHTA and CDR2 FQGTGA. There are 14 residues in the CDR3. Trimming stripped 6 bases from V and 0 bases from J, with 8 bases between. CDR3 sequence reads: CASSRHTNTGELFF. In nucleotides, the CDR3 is TGTGCCAGCAGTCGGCATACGAACACCGGGGAGCTGTTTTTT.

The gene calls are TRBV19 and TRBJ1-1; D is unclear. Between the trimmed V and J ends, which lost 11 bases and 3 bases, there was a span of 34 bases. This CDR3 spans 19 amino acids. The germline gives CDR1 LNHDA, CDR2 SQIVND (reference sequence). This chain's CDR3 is CAGSKDRQQTLPMYTEAFF. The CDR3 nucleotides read TGTGCCGGTTCAAAGGACCGACAACAGACTTTACCGATGTACACTGAAGCTTTCTTT. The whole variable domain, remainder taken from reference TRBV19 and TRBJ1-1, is DGGITQSPKYLFRKEGQNVTLSCEQNLNHDAMYWYRQDPGQGLRLIYYSQIVNDFQKGDIAEGYSVSREKKESFPLTVTSAQKNPTAFYLCAGSKDRQQTLPMYTEAFFGQGTRLTVV.

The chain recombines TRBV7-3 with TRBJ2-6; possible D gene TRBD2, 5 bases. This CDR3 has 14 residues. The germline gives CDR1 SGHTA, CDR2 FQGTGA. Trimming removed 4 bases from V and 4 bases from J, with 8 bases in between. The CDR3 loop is CASSSPGGANVLTF. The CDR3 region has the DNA TGTGCCAGCAGCTCCCCGGGGGGGGCCAACGTCCTGACTTTC.

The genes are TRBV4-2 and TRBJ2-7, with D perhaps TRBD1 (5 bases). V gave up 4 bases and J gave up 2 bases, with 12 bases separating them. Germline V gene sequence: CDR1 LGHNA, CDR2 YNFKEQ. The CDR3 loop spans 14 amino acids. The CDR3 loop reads CASSPQGRAYEQYF. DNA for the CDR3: TGTGCCAGCAGCCCGCAGGGTAGGGCCTACGAGCAGTACTTC.

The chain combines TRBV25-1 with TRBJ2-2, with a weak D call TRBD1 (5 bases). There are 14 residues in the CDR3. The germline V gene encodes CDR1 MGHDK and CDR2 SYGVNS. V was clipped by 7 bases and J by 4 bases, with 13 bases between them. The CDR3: CASTGRGTTGELFF. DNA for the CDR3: TGTGCCAGCACAGGAAGGGGTACCACCGGGGAGCTGTTTTTT.